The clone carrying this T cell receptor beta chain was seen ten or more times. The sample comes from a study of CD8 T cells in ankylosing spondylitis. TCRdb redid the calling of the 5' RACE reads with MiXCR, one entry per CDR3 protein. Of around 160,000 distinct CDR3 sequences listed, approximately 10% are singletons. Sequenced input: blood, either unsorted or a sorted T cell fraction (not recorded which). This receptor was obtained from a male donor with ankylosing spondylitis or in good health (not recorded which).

CDR3 sequence reads: CSVWMNEQFF. CDR3 DNA sequence: TGCAGTGTGTGGATGAATGAGCAGTTCTTC. V and J are TRBV20-1 and TRBJ2-1; D not certain. CDR1 DFQATT and CDR2 SNEGSKA come from the germline V gene (reference sequence). Trimming pared 7 bases from V and 7 bases from J, leaving 8 bases between. This CDR3 spans 10 amino acids.